This T cell receptor beta chain was documented in a study of shared clonotypes between healthy human individuals. The overall study: Ranging from 18 to 49 in age, donors were a couple of women and three men. The study's findings and limits: The study generally estimated greater richness for naive than memory subsets. Non-shared clonotypes had lower generation probabilities than those shared by all four donors.

For each subset, genomic DNA was distributed in equal portions over several immunoSEQ plates. Sequenced by immunoSEQ multiplex PCR; TCRdb stores in-frame clones only, minus some. This table holds about 2.1 million clones, approximately 94% found once. In the case of this clone: The antigen is undetermined.

CD45RO-negative, CCR7-selected cells formed the naive CD8 fraction, which excluded terminally differentiated effector memory CD45RA+ cells. There are 16 residues in the CDR3. Germline V gene lookup returns CDR1 ENHRY and CDR2 SYGVKD. The germline V and J ends were trimmed by 5 bases and 4 bases, with 18 bases remaining between them. The source of this sequence is a man between 18 and 29 years old in good health. Some clones in this sample may be carry-over from other donors' samples. The sequencing input was naive CD8+ T cells from PBMCs. The chain uses TRBV10-3 and TRBJ1-5, with D possibly matching TRBD1 (5 bases). The CDR3 spells CAISNPGRSKNQPQHF. The CDR3 bases are TGTGCCATCAGTAACCCGGGACGGTCAAAGAATCAGCCCCAGCATTTT.